What follows are 6 T cell receptor beta chains derived from one specimen sequenced in a study of post-analysis software for immune sequencing data. Antigens of these TCRs are unknown. The authors incorporated unique molecular identifiers into the TCR beta cDNA libraries. A single record per CDR3 protein comes from TCRdb applying MiXCR to the PCR reads. The sample contains 750,000 to 950,000 distinct CDR3 sequences, about 50% of which appear only once. The study, taken as a whole, reports: About five TRBV segments, including TRBV5-6, TRBV5-1 and TRBV20-1, were more frequent in patients than controls.

Sequencing input: blood. The receptors here all came from a girl aged 5 to 17 with multiple sclerosis.

This CDR3 is CASVSGLSTEAFF. As DNA, the CDR3 is TGTGCCAGCGTAAGCGGGTTGAGCACTGAAGCTTTCTTT. This chain uses TRBV25-1 with TRBJ1-1; D uncertain. Between the trimmed V and J ends, which lost 8 bases and 4 bases, there was a span of 14 bases. This CDR3 has 13 amino acids. Germline CDR1 reads MGHDK; CDR2 reads SYGVNS.

CDR3 nucleotides: TGTGCCAGCAGCCAAGTGATTGGTCTGACCCCCGAGCAGTTCTTC. Its translation is CASSQVIGLTPEQFF. The chain has TRBV14 and TRBJ2-1, with D unresolved. Germline CDR1 and CDR2: SGHDN and FVKESK. The CDR3 is made up of 15 amino acids. V was clipped by 1 base and J by 10 bases, with 17 bases between them.

This clonotype was recorded only once. The chain joins TRBV7-2 to TRBJ2-5, with 7 nucleotides matching TRBD2. The last part of the DNA fits TRBJ2-7 better; the J call may be wrong. The CDR3 totals 14 residues. Germline V gives CDR1 SGHTA, CDR2 FQGNSA. The CDR3 sequence: CASSPRGRDHEQYF. CDR3 sequence (DNA): TGTGCCAGCAGCCCAAGAGGGAGGGACCACGAGCAGTACTTC.

The rearrangement joins TRBV5-1 to TRBJ2-5; TRBD1 matches 9 bases. J gave up 4 bases and V 4 bases, and 8 bases lay outside the gene matches. This CDR3 spans 15 amino acids. Germline V gives CDR1 SGHRS, CDR2 YFSETQ. The CDR3 loop is CASSPGQGDSETQYF. In nucleotides, the CDR3 is TGCGCCAGCAGCCCGGGACAGGGCGATTCAGAGACCCAGTACTTC. The whole variable domain, remainder taken from reference TRBV5-1 and TRBJ2-5, is KAGVTQTPRYLIKTRGQQVTLSCSPISGHRSVSWYQQTPGQGLQFLFEYFSETQRNKGNFPGRFSGRQFSNSRSEMNVSTLELGDSALYLCASSPGQGDSETQYFGPGTRLLVL.

This chain connects TRBV12-3 or TRBV12-4 to TRBJ2-3; the D gene could be TRBD1 or TRBD2 (6 bases each). CDR3 length: 16 amino acids. Trimming stripped 3 bases from V and 2 bases from J, with 15 bases between. CDR3 DNA: TGTGCCAGCAGTTTTCTCGGAGGGGGAAACACAGATACGCAGTATTTT. Translated, it gives CASSFLGGGNTDTQYF.

This chain joins TRBV5-1 and TRBJ2-5; D is tentatively TRBD1 or TRBD2 (5 bases each). The germline V and J ends were trimmed by 3 bases and 4 bases, with 19 bases remaining between them. CDR1 and CDR2 (germline): SGHRS, YFSETQ. The CDR3 covers 16 residues. The CDR3 DNA reads TGCGCCAGCAGCTCCCCTCGGCAGGGTGGGGGAGAGACCCAGTACTTC. This codes for CASSSPRQGGGETQYF.